This T cell receptor beta chain was found in a study of control samples from healthy donors and cancer patients. The V end lost 4 bases, the J end lost 7 bases, and 10 bases lay between the germline ends. CDR3 size: 12 residues. Germline loops: CDR1 MNHNY, CDR2 SVGAGI (reference sequence). Measured with immunoSEQ multiplex PCR; TCRdb has only the in-frame clones, and not every one. The sample includes approximately 100,000 clones, 75% to 95% seen only once; the top ten take 3.5% to 4.5%. The sequencing input was blood. The rearrangement uses TRBV6-6 and TRBJ2-5; D gene ambiguous. The receptor was isolated from a woman aged 18-29 years in good health. The CDR3 spells CASSWLDGTQYF. In nucleotides, the CDR3 is TGTGCCAGCAGTTGGCTCGATGGGACCCAGTACTTC.